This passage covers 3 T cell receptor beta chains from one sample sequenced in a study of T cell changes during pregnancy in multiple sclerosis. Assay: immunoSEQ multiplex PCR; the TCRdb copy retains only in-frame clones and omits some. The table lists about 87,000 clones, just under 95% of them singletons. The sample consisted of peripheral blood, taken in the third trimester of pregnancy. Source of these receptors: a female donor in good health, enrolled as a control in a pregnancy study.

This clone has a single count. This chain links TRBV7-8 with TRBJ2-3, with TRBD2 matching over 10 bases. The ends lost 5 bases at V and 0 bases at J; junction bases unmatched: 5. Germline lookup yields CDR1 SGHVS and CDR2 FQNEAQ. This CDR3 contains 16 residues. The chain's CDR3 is CASSNGLAASTDTQYF. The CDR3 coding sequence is TGTGCCAGCAGCAACGGACTAGCGGCTAGCACAGATACGCAGTATTTT. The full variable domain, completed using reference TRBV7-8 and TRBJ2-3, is GAGVSQSPRYKVAKRGQDVALRCDPISGHVSLFWYQQALGQGPEFLTYFQNEAQLDKSGLPSDRFFAERPEGSVSTLKIQRTQQEDSAVYLCASSNGLAASTDTQYFGPGTRLTVL.

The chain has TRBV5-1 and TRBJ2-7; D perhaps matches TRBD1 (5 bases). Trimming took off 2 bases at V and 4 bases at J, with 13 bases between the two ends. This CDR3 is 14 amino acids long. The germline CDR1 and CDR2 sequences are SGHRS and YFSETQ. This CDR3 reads CASSFRQGRYEQYF. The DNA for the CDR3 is TGCGCCAGCAGCTTCAGGCAGGGAAGGTACGAGCAGTACTTC.

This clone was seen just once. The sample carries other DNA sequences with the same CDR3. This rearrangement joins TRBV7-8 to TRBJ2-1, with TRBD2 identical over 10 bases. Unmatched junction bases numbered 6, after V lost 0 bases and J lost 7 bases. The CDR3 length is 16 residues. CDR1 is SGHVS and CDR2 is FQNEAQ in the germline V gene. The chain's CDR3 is CASSLAPRTSGNEQFF. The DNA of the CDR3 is TGTGCCAGCAGCTTAGCGCCTAGGACTAGCGGAAATGAGCAGTTCTTC. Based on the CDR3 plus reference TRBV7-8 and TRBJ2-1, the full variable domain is GAGVSQSPRYKVAKRGQDVALRCDPISGHVSLFWYQQALGQGPEFLTYFQNEAQLDKSGLPSDRFFAERPEGSVSTLKIQRTQQEDSAVYLCASSLAPRTSGNEQFFGPGTRLTVL.